These 26 T cell receptor beta chains came from one sample sequenced in a study of blood T cell repertoires in COVID-19. Measured with immunoSEQ multiplex PCR; TCRdb has only the in-frame clones, and not every one. The data show 290,000 or so clones, with about 85% seen just once and roughly 2.3% held by the top ten. The sample was peripheral blood. The receptors here all came from a man younger than 30 with active or convalescent COVID-19.

The chain links TRBV6-1 to TRBJ2-7; 7 positions agree with TRBD1. Losses at the gene ends were 1 base for V and 0 bases for J; bases not matched to a gene: 0. This CDR3 has 14 residues. Germline CDR1 reads MNHNS; CDR2 reads SASEGT. The CDR3 sequence: CASSEGDSSYEQYF. Here the CDR3 DNA reads TGTGCCAGCAGTGAAGGGGACAGCTCCTACGAGCAGTACTTC.

This clone has a single count. The chain combines TRBV29-1 with TRBJ2-5; 9 bases fit TRBD1. The V segment lost 7 bases and the J segment 5 bases; nucleotides outside the gene matches: 5. The CDR3 length is 12 residues. In germline, CDR1 is SQVTM, CDR2 ANQGSEA. CDR3 coding DNA: TGCAGCGCCGGGACAGGGCGGGAGACCCAGTACTTC. Its protein is CSAGTGRETQYF. Full variable domain (remainder filled in from reference TRBV29-1 and TRBJ2-5): SAVISQKPSRDICQRGTSLTIQCQVDSQVTMMFWYRQQPGQSLTLIATANQGSEATYESGFVIDKFPISRPNLTFSTLTVSNMSPEDSSIYLCSAGTGRETQYFGPGTRLLVL.

This clone was seen a handful of times. This chain joins TRBV6-2 or TRBV6-3 and TRBJ2-5, with D perhaps TRBD2 (6 bases). CDR1 and CDR2 (germline): MNHEY, SVGEGT. Trimming took 6 bases from V and 2 from J, leaving 16 bases between them. This CDR3 comprises 15 residues. DNA of the CDR3: TGTGCCAGCAGCGGAGGAAGCGGGCGACAAGAGACCCAGTACTTC. Residues: CASSGGSGRQETQYF.

Only a few counts were recorded for this clone. The rearrangement links TRBV27 to TRBJ1-1, with 9 bases aligning to TRBD1. This CDR3 is built from 14 residues. The V and J ends lost 3 bases and 4 bases, in that order; junction bases with no gene match: 3. Germline V lookup: CDR1 MNHEY, CDR2 SMNVEV (reference sequence). CDR3 nucleotide sequence: TGTGCCAGCAGTTTGGGGACAGGGACCACTGAAGCTTTCTTT. As protein: CASSLGTGTTEAFF.

The V gene is TRBV27, the J gene TRBJ1-5; D is unresolved. V lost 5 bases, J lost 5 bases, and 13 bases lay in between. Germline V gene sequence: CDR1 MNHEY, CDR2 SMNVEV (reference sequence). The length of the CDR3 is 14 residues. The CDR3 DNA follows: TGTGCCAGCAGTCCCCACACCCGCTATCAGCCCCAGCATTTT. The encoded protein is CASSPHTRYQPQHF.

The CDR3 DNA sequence: TGTGCCAGCAGCGCCCACCGGGACAGGGAGGCGCACACCTTC. Protein sequence: CASSAHRDREAHTF. The chain links TRBV9 to TRBJ1-2; the match to TRBD1 covers 9 bases. J gave up 12 bases and V 3 bases, and 12 bases lay outside the gene matches. Germline V lookup: CDR1 SGDLS, CDR2 YYNGEE. This CDR3 contains 14 residues.

The chain uses TRBV12-3 or TRBV12-4 and TRBJ1-5, with D hard to call. The CDR3 runs to 13 residues. V was trimmed by 6 bases and J by 4 bases, leaving 10 bases between them. CDR3 region: CASRFGPNQPQHF. CDR3 bases: TGTGCCAGCAGGTTTGGGCCAAATCAGCCCCAGCATTTT.

The chain is built from TRBV5-1 and TRBJ1-2; D gene uncertain. The CDR3 is 15 amino acids. Germline lookup yields CDR1 SGHRS and CDR2 YFSETQ. Trimming cost V 0 bases and J 5 bases, with 14 bases left between them. The CDR3 DNA reads TGCGCCAGCAGCTTGGGGATGACTGACGTGTATGGCTACACCTTC. This sequence encodes CASSLGMTDVYGYTF.

The rearrangement uses TRBV10-3 and TRBJ1-6; 8 nucleotides agree with TRBD1. The CDR3 is 19 amino acids. The V gene's germline CDR1 is ENHRY and CDR2 SYGVKD. Unmatched junction bases numbered 16, after V lost 7 bases and J lost 2 bases. CDR3 DNA: TGTGCCATCACGCCGGGACAGGATCTAATTAGGACCTATAATTCACCCCTCCACTTT. It is translated as CAITPGQDLIRTYNSPLHF.

The genes are TRBV28 and TRBJ2-3, with 7 nucleotides matching TRBD2. This CDR3 contains 15 residues. Unmatched junction bases numbered 7, after V lost 4 bases and J lost 3 bases. Germline CDR1 reads MDHEN; CDR2 reads SYDVKM. The CDR3 region is CASSSGGESTDTQYF. The CDR3 region has the DNA TGTGCCAGCAGTTCTGGGGGGGAAAGTACAGATACGCAGTATTTT.

The count of this clone is one. For the CDR3, the DNA is TGTGCCAGCAGCGTAGTTGGGTCAGGGATAAAGGACAATCAGCCCCAGCATTTT. Amino acid sequence: CASSVVGSGIKDNQPQHF. The chain links TRBV9 to TRBJ1-5, with D possibly matching TRBD1 (5 bases). CDR1 is SGDLS, CDR2 YYNGEE, per germline. Deletions cut 0 bases from V and 3 bases from J, with 19 bases between. CDR3 size: 18 residues.

The V and J genes are TRBV7-2 and TRBJ1-1; maybe TRBD1 (5 bases). The CDR3 loop spans 13 amino acids. Trimming took off 5 bases at V and 5 bases at J, with 12 bases between the two ends. Germline CDR1 and CDR2: SGHTA and FQGNSA. Written as DNA, the CDR3 is TGTGCCAGCAGCCCCGGGGGAGGGACTGAAGCTTTCTTT. Translating it yields CASSPGGGTEAFF.

The genes are TRBV3-1 (or the pseudogene TRBV3-2) and TRBJ1-1; 7 nucleotides align to TRBD1. Per germline, CDR1 LGHDT and CDR2 YNNKEL (reference sequence). Unmatched junction bases numbered 8, after V lost 4 bases and J lost 0 bases. CDR3 length: 16 residues. CDR3 sequence reads: CASSPGTAFMNTEAFF. In nucleotides, the CDR3 is TGTGCCAGCAGCCCTGGGACAGCCTTCATGAACACTGAAGCTTTCTTT.

The chain uses TRBV5-5 and TRBJ2-5, with TRBD1 matching 10 bases. V lost 4 bases to trimming and J lost 5 bases; unmatched junction nucleotides: 20. The CDR3 sequence is 19 residues long. The germline V gene has CDR1 SGHKS and CDR2 YYEKEE (reference sequence). The CDR3 reads CASSPGKDRGYTGGETQYF. The CDR3 DNA is TGTGCCAGCAGCCCTGGAAAGGACAGGGGGTATACGGGAGGGGAGACCCAGTACTTC.

This clone was counted once. This chain connects TRBV10-3 to TRBJ1-4; D is perhaps TRBD1 (5 bases). Between the trimmed V and J ends, which lost 0 bases and 0 bases, there was a span of 11 bases. Germline assignment: CDR1 ENHRY and CDR2 SYGVKD. The CDR3 is 17 amino acids. CDR3 residues: CAISESTGQATNEKLFF. The CDR3 DNA sequence: TGTGCCATCAGTGAGTCTACCGGACAAGCAACTAATGAAAAACTGTTTTTT.

This rearrangement joins TRBV28 to TRBJ2-7; 10 positions match TRBD2. CDR1 MDHEN and CDR2 SYDVKM come from the germline V gene. This CDR3 region has 16 residues. V shed 3 bases, J shed 0 bases, and the junction held 5 bases outside the gene matches. CDR3 sequence reads: CASSFEASGGSYEQYF. CDR3 nucleotide sequence: TGTGCCAGCAGTTTTGAGGCTAGCGGGGGCTCCTACGAGCAGTACTTC.

V is TRBV19 and J is TRBJ2-2, with 9 bases matching TRBD1. V shed 1 base, J shed 5 bases, and the junction held 5 bases outside the gene matches. The CDR3 totals 16 residues. Germline lookup yields CDR1 LNHDA and CDR2 SQIVND (reference sequence). Here the CDR3 DNA reads TGTGCCAGTAGTATAGCACGGGACAGGGTTACCGGGGAGCTGTTTTTT. It codes for CASSIARDRVTGELFF. Drawing the rest from reference TRBV19 and TRBJ2-2, the complete variable domain is DGGITQSPKYLFRKEGQNVTLSCEQNLNHDAMYWYRQDPGQGLRLIYYSQIVNDFQKGDIAEGYSVSREKKESFPLTVTSAQKNPTAFYLCASSIARDRVTGELFFGEGSRLTVL.

J is TRBJ2-3 and V is TRBV7-9; a possible D gene is TRBD2 (5 bases). V was shortened by 8 bases and J by 1 base, with 16 bases between the two germline ends. Germline CDR1 SEHNR, CDR2 FQNEAQ (reference sequence). This CDR3 comprises 15 residues. The CDR3 bases are TGTGCCAGCTCCGAGGCCGAGGGAGGCACAGATACGCAGTATTTT. This translates into CASSEAEGGTDTQYF.

V gene TRBV15 combines with J gene TRBJ2-1, with TRBD2 matching 7 bases. This CDR3 has 14 amino acids. Germline CDR1 and CDR2: LNHNV and YYDKDF (reference sequence). Here the CDR3 reads CATGRQAGYIEQFF. The CDR3 nucleotides are TGTGCTACGGGGAGGCAAGCGGGATATATTGAGCAGTTCTTC.

The rearrangement joins TRBV27 to TRBJ1-2; weak D call: TRBD1 (5 bases). The CDR3 has 12 amino acids. The V end lost 10 bases, the J end lost 6 bases, and 15 bases lay between the germline ends. Germline values: CDR1 MNHEY, CDR2 SMNVEV (reference sequence). CDR3 residues: CATHRRADGYTF. The CDR3, as DNA: TGTGCCACTCATCGCAGGGCGGATGGCTACACCTTC.

This clone came up once. This sequence joins TRBV27 and TRBJ1-5; unclear D gene. CDR3 length: 11 residues. Trimming took 11 bases from V and 6 from J, leaving 11 bases between them. Germline V gene sequence: CDR1 MNHEY, CDR2 SMNVEV (reference sequence). The CDR3 DNA is TGTGCCGGGCCGGGGAGTCAGCCCCAGCATTTT. It codes for CAGPGSQPQHF.

The chain uses TRBV5-5 and TRBJ1-1; D gene ambiguous. Deletions cut 5 bases from V and 1 base from J, with 12 bases between. CDR3 length: 14 amino acids. Germline V lookup: CDR1 SGHKS, CDR2 YYEKEE (reference sequence). DNA for the CDR3: TGTGCCAGCAGACGGGATGACTCGAACACTGAAGCTTTCTTT. Translated: CASRRDDSNTEAFF.

The chain has TRBV24-1 and TRBJ2-2; 12 bases fit TRBD2. Germline CDR1 reads KGHDR; CDR2 reads SFDVKD. This CDR3 spans 16 amino acids. Trimming took 4 bases from V and 7 from J; bases not matched to a gene: 6. DNA for the CDR3: TGTGCCACCAGTGACCCTAGCGGGAGGGCCGTCGGGGAGCTGTTTTTT. Protein sequence: CATSDPSGRAVGELFF.

The CDR3: CASSEINEQFF. DNA for the CDR3: TGTGCCAGCTCGGAGATAAATGAGCAGTTCTTC. The chain couples TRBV18 to TRBJ2-1; D remains unclear. The CDR3 is 11 amino acids. V was clipped by 6 bases and J by 7 bases, with 7 bases between them. CDR1 is KGHSH, CDR2 LQKENI, per germline.

The chain joins TRBV5-5 to TRBJ2-7; a possible D gene is TRBD2 (6 bases). V lost 4 bases and J lost 2, with 19 bases in between. CDR1 and CDR2 (germline): SGHKS, YYEKEE (reference sequence). The CDR3 is 16 residues long. This CDR3 is CASSRATTEGPYEQYF. For the CDR3, the DNA is TGTGCCAGCAGCCGGGCAACGACGGAGGGCCCCTACGAGCAGTACTTC.

The chain carries TRBV4-2 and TRBJ1-1; TRBD1 might be the D (5 bases). The germline CDR1 and CDR2 sequences are LGHNA and YNFKEQ. The CDR3 has 13 amino acids. Trimming stripped 3 bases from V and 5 bases from J, with 10 bases between. CDR3 region: CASSQASGTEAFF. The DNA of the CDR3 is TGTGCCAGCAGCCAGGCCTCAGGGACTGAAGCTTTCTTT.